These 18 T cell receptor beta chains were sequenced from one sample in a study of blood T cell repertoires in COVID-19. Sequenced by immunoSEQ multiplex PCR; TCRdb stores in-frame clones only, minus some. This sample has about 250,000 clones, with around nine tenths found just once. What was sequenced was peripheral blood. These TCRs come from an older woman who had recovered from COVID-19.

This clone came up once. The V call is TRBV6-2 or TRBV6-3, the J call TRBJ2-7, with TRBD1 matching over 7 bases. The CDR3 loop spans 18 amino acids. V was pared by 2 bases and J by 3 bases, with 16 bases of the junction left unmatched. The germline V gene has CDR1 MNHEY and CDR2 SVGEGT. Written as DNA, the CDR3 is TGTGCCAGCAGTTACACGACTGATCCGGGACAGATACGCTACGAGCAGTACTTC. It translates to CASSYTTDPGQIRYEQYF.

The V call is TRBV28, the J call TRBJ2-6, with a tentative D call TRBD1 (6 bases). Germline CDR1 reads MDHEN; CDR2 reads SYDVKM. The CDR3 extends over 16 amino acids. Trimming took 1 base from V and 5 from J, leaving 12 bases between them. CDR3 DNA sequence: TGTGCCAGCAGTTTATTGGGGGCCCAGAGGGCCAACGTCCTGACTTTC. Residues: CASSLLGAQRANVLTF.

A few counts support this clone. The V and J genes are TRBV5-1 and TRBJ1-4; D possibly corresponds to TRBD1 (6 bases). CDR3 size: 16 residues. Looked up from germline, CDR1 is SGHRS and CDR2 is YFSETQ. V lost 3 bases and J 7 bases, leaving 19 bases between the germline ends. CDR3 residues: CASSSDRPIIAEKLFF. The CDR3 nucleotides read TGCGCCAGCAGCTCAGACAGGCCGATAATAGCTGAAAAACTGTTTTTT.

This chain connects TRBV5-1 to TRBJ2-6; no reliable D call. The CDR3 totals 14 residues. The ends were cut back, 3 bases at V and 4 bases at J, with 8 bases in the middle. CDR1 and CDR2 from the germline V gene are SGHRS and YFSETQ. CDR3 residues: CASSSNWGANVLTF. As DNA, the CDR3 is TGCGCCAGCAGCTCGAACTGGGGGGCCAACGTCCTGACTTTC. Variable domain in full (rest from reference TRBV5-1 and TRBJ2-6): KAGVTQTPRYLIKTRGQQVTLSCSPISGHRSVSWYQQTPGQGLQFLFEYFSETQRNKGNFPGRFSGRQFSNSRSEMNVSTLELGDSALYLCASSSNWGANVLTFGAGSRLTVL.

The chain carries TRBV27 and TRBJ2-5; 7 nucleotides agree with TRBD2. V lost 8 bases, J lost 5 bases, and 8 bases stayed unmatched. There are 13 residues in the CDR3. Germline-derived CDR1 and CDR2 are MNHEY and SMNVEV (reference sequence). For the CDR3, the DNA is TGTGCCAGCGCCCGACTAGCCATGGAGACCCAGTACTTC. Translated, it gives CASARLAMETQYF.

The chain combines TRBV7-3 with TRBJ1-6, with D unclear. The CDR3 sequence is 16 residues long. Germline CDR1 reads SGHTA; CDR2 reads FQGTGA. Trimming shortened V by 2 bases and J by 0 bases, and 8 bases separated the two germline ends. CDR3 DNA sequence: TGTGCCAGCAGCTTAGGGCTTAGCTCCTATAATTCACCCCTCCACTTT. Amino acid sequence: CASSLGLSSYNSPLHF.

This chain links TRBV5-4 with TRBJ2-1; D remains ambiguous. The CDR3 consists of 11 residues. Trimming pared 5 bases from V and 3 bases from J, leaving 3 bases between. Germline CDR1 SGHNT, CDR2 YYREEE (reference sequence). CDR3: CASSLYNEQFF. In DNA, the CDR3 is TGTGCCAGCAGTCTCTACAATGAGCAGTTCTTC. Drawing the rest from reference TRBV5-4 and TRBJ2-1, the complete variable domain is ETGVTQSPTHLIKTRGQQVTLRCSSQSGHNTVSWYQQALGQGPQFIFQYYREEENGRGNFPPRFSGLQFPNYSSELNVNALELDDSALYLCASSLYNEQFFGPGTRLTVL.

V gene TRBV28 combines with J gene TRBJ1-2, with D perhaps TRBD1 (6 bases). The CDR3 is 16 amino acids. Germline-derived CDR1 and CDR2 are MDHEN and SYDVKM. Trimming shortened V by 5 bases and J by 0 bases, and 16 bases separated the two germline ends. DNA for the CDR3: TGTGCCAGCAGTCCTCTAGGACAGATGGCTAACTATGGCTACACCTTC. Its protein is CASSPLGQMANYGYTF.

The chain recombines TRBV29-1 with TRBJ2-2; D unresolved. Germline V gene sequence: CDR1 SQVTM, CDR2 ANQGSEA. The V gene lost 2 bases and the J gene lost 7 bases, with 11 bases spanning the gap. This CDR3 is 13 amino acids long. Here the CDR3 reads CSVETRPNGELFF. CDR3 bases: TGCAGCGTTGAAACGCGCCCTAACGGGGAGCTGTTTTTT.

This chain connects TRBV7-6 to TRBJ2-7; TRBD2 agrees at 11 bases. This CDR3 is built from 15 residues. V shed 5 bases and J 1 base; nucleotides not matched to a gene: 4. Germline CDR1 and CDR2: SGHVS and FNYEAQ. CDR3 loop: CASSPSGGISYEQYF. The DNA for the CDR3 is TGTGCCAGCAGCCCTAGCGGGGGGATATCCTACGAGCAGTACTTC. Combining the CDR3 with reference TRBV7-6 and TRBJ2-7 gives the whole variable domain GAGVSQSPRYKVTKRGQDVALRCDPISGHVSLYWYRQALGQGPEFLTYFNYEAQQDKSGLPNDRFSAERPEGSISTLTIQRTEQRDSAMYRCASSPSGGISYEQYFGPGTRLTVT.

The V call is TRBV5-4, the J call TRBJ1-4, with 8 bases aligning to TRBD1. This CDR3 spans 15 amino acids. CDR1 and CDR2 (germline): SGHNT, YYREEE (reference sequence). The trim removed 4 bases at V and 8 bases at J, leaving 10 bases unmatched. CDR3 DNA sequence: TGTGCCAGCAGCCCGACAGGGGCAAGGAACGAAAAACTGTTTTTT. Its protein product is CASSPTGARNEKLFF.

This rearrangement joins TRBV29-1 to TRBJ1-2, with 8 bases lining up with TRBD1. The CDR3 covers 13 residues. Per germline, CDR1 SQVTM and CDR2 ANQGSEA. V gave up 4 bases and J gave up 2 bases; unmatched junction bases: 3. Written as DNA, the CDR3 is TGCAGCGTTGGACAGGGGACGAACTATGGCTACACCTTC. Translating it yields CSVGQGTNYGYTF.

The chain links TRBV19 to TRBJ1-4, with 7 bases matching TRBD1. The CDR3 has 15 residues. CDR1 is LNHDA and CDR2 is SQIVND in the germline V gene (reference sequence). The J segment lost 8 bases and the V segment lost 6 bases, leaving 12 bases of the junction unmatched. In DNA, the CDR3 is TGTGCCAGTAGCCACGACAGGGTGGTGGGGGAAAAACTGTTTTTT. This codes for CASSHDRVVGEKLFF.

The gene calls are TRBV7-3 and TRBJ2-3, with D perhaps matching TRBD2 (7 bases). The CDR3 runs 15 residues. The germline V gene has CDR1 SGHTA and CDR2 FQGTGA. The V and J ends lost 4 bases and 0 bases respectively, with 11 bases between them. CDR3 bases: TGTGCCAGCAGCTCTGAGGGGGGGAGCACAGATACGCAGTATTTT. Its protein product is CASSSEGGSTDTQYF.

The chain carries TRBV12-5 and TRBJ2-1; possible D gene TRBD1, 6 bases. Trimming stripped 7 bases from V and 1 base from J, with 11 bases between. This CDR3 has 14 residues. In germline, CDR1 is LGHNT, CDR2 FRNRAP. This CDR3 is CASAERGSYNEQFF. In DNA, the CDR3 is TGTGCTAGTGCCGAGAGGGGGTCCTACAATGAGCAGTTCTTC.

The chain combines TRBV12-1 with TRBJ1-2; the table gives TRBD1 as D, unverified against the DNA. TRBV12-1 is flagged as a pseudogene. The CDR3 sequence is 14 residues long. CDR3 amino acids: CASRLDIPNYGYTF. CDR3 nucleotides: TGTGCCAGCAGGTTAGACATTCCTAACTATGGCTACACCTTC.

The CDR3 is CASSQNPQGAYEQYF. The CDR3 DNA reads as TGCGCCAGCAGCCAGAACCCACAGGGGGCCTACGAGCAGTACTTC. This chain connects TRBV4-1 to TRBJ2-7, with TRBD1 identical over 8 bases. Trimming cost V 3 bases and J 2 bases; bases outside gene matches: 6. CDR3 length: 15 residues. CDR1 and CDR2 (germline): MGHRA, YSYEKL.

The J gene is TRBJ1-2, the V gene TRBV24-1, with D tentatively TRBD1 (6 bases). CDR3 length: 15 amino acids. Trimming stripped 4 bases from V and 4 bases from J, with 15 bases between. The germline V gene has CDR1 KGHDR and CDR2 SFDVKD. The CDR3 reads CATSDPFQGSYGYTF. CDR3 DNA sequence: TGTGCCACCAGTGACCCATTCCAGGGGAGCTATGGCTACACCTTC.